A selection of T cell receptor beta chains follows, all from one sample in a study of T-cell memory formation after mild COVID-19. TCRdb re-called the 5' RACE reads through MiXCR, storing one row per CDR3 protein. The sample gives roughly 600,000 distinct CDR3 sequences, approximately 18% of which show up once; around 11% is in the top ten. Material: PBMCs or a T cell subset sorted from them (not recorded which). The receptor set was obtained from an adult woman who had mild COVID-19 (a few samples of this study predate the infection). Cell type and time point are not known. CDR3s include the opening cysteine and the closing phenylalanine or tryptophan. Each record gives: D gene, clone size, J gene, V gene, CDR3 protein, CDR3 DNA. A D gene is named only where the DNA matches it firmly. The size of a clone is reported for some rows only, either as once, few or many, or as a class for expanded clones.

d_call: TRBD2
clone_size: NA
j_call: TRBJ2-1
v_call: TRBV18
cdr3_aa: CASSPTIAGGNEQFF
cdr3_nt: TGTGCCAGCTCACCTACTATAGCGGGAGGCAATGAGCAGTTCTTC

d_call: NA
clone_size: many
j_call: TRBJ2-7
v_call: TRBV4-1
cdr3_aa: CASSQETGDLYAEQYF
cdr3_nt: TGCGCCAGCAGCCAAGAGACCGGGGACCTGTATGCCGAGCAGTACTTC

d_call: TRBD2
clone_size: NA
j_call: TRBJ2-1
v_call: TRBV27
cdr3_aa: CASSGGTSGRAKINEQFF
cdr3_nt: TGTGCCAGCAGTGGCGGGACTAGCGGGAGGGCCAAAATCAATGAGCAGTTCTTC

d_call: TRBD1
clone_size: NA
j_call: TRBJ2-7
v_call: TRBV2
cdr3_aa: CASNRDRAFPEQYF
cdr3_nt: TGTGCCAGCAACCGGGACAGGGCTTTTCCCGAGCAGTACTTC

d_call: TRBD1
clone_size: few
j_call: TRBJ1-5
v_call: TRBV29-1
cdr3_aa: CSVGTGHSNQPQHF
cdr3_nt: TGCAGCGTTGGGACAGGGCACAGCAATCAGCCCCAGCATTTT

d_call: NA
clone_size: NA
j_call: TRBJ2-3
v_call: TRBV2
cdr3_aa: CASSDPSRDITDTQYF
cdr3_nt: TGTGCCAGCAGTGACCCAAGCAGAGACATCACAGATACGCAGTATTTT

d_call: TRBD2
clone_size: NA
j_call: TRBJ2-5
v_call: TRBV7-2
cdr3_aa: CASSPGRVETQYF
cdr3_nt: TGTGCCAGCAGCCCGGGGAGGGTTGAGACCCAGTACTTC

d_call: NA
clone_size: NA
j_call: TRBJ2-2
v_call: TRBV7-6
cdr3_aa: CASSLSSESRPGELFF
cdr3_nt: TGTGCCAGCAGCTTATCGTCAGAGTCGAGGCCCGGGGAGCTGTTTTTT

d_call: NA
clone_size: few
j_call: TRBJ2-5
v_call: TRBV2
cdr3_aa: CASSVDNQETQYF
cdr3_nt: TGTGCCAGCAGTGTGGACAACCAAGAGACCCAGTACTTC

d_call: TRBD1
clone_size: NA
j_call: TRBJ2-7
v_call: TRBV18
cdr3_aa: CASSPGQGITYEQYF
cdr3_nt: TGTGCCAGCTCACCCGGACAGGGGATTACCTACGAGCAGTACTTC

d_call: NA
clone_size: many
j_call: TRBJ2-5
v_call: TRBV5-6
cdr3_aa: CASSRSFRETQYF
cdr3_nt: TGTGCCAGCAGCAGGAGCTTTCGGGAGACCCAGTACTTC

d_call: NA
clone_size: NA
j_call: TRBJ2-2
v_call: TRBV28
cdr3_aa: CASSPVSAGELFF
cdr3_nt: TGTGCCAGCAGCCCAGTAAGCGCCGGGGAGCTGTTTTTT

d_call: TRBD2
clone_size: few
j_call: TRBJ2-5
v_call: TRBV3-1
cdr3_aa: CASSQGPGGLSETQYF
cdr3_nt: TGTGCCAGCAGCCAAGGACCGGGGGGGCTGTCGGAGACCCAGTACTTC

d_call: TRBD1
clone_size: NA
j_call: TRBJ2-1
v_call: TRBV25-1
cdr3_aa: CASRVTGGQGEQFF
cdr3_nt: TGTGCCAGCAGGGTGACAGGGGGCCAGGGTGAGCAGTTCTTC

d_call: TRBD1
clone_size: few
j_call: TRBJ2-7
v_call: TRBV29-1
cdr3_aa: CSVTGQVTYEQYF
cdr3_nt: TGCAGCGTAACGGGACAGGTGACCTACGAGCAGTACTTC

d_call: NA
clone_size: NA
j_call: TRBJ1-2
v_call: TRBV6-4
cdr3_aa: CASSPLPGGFQASTF
cdr3_nt: TGTGCCAGCAGTCCCCTTCCGGGCGGGTTCCAAGCGAGTACCTTC

d_call: NA
clone_size: once
j_call: TRBJ2-3
v_call: TRBV21-1
cdr3_aa: CASSKPRVPDTQYF
cdr3_nt: TGTGCCAGCAGCAAACCCAGGGTCCCAGATACGCAGTATTTT

d_call: NA
clone_size: NA
j_call: TRBJ1-4
v_call: TRBV4-1
cdr3_aa: CASSQVFVISWGGTNEKLFF
cdr3_nt: TGCGCCAGCAGCCAAGTGTTCGTCATCTCGTGGGGGGGGACTAATGAAAAACTGTTTTTT

d_call: NA
clone_size: few
j_call: TRBJ2-5
v_call: TRBV30
cdr3_aa: CAWSGQSETQYF
cdr3_nt: TGTGCCTGGAGTGGACAGTCGGAGACCCAGTACTTC

d_call: NA
clone_size: few
j_call: TRBJ1-3
v_call: TRBV3-1
cdr3_aa: CASSRGGNGNTIYF
cdr3_nt: TGTGCCAGCAGCCGGGGGGGGAATGGAAACACCATATATTTT

d_call: NA
clone_size: few
j_call: TRBJ2-5
v_call: TRBV4-2
cdr3_aa: CASGEQQGTQYF
cdr3_nt: TGTGCCAGCGGGGAGCAGCAGGGGACCCAGTACTTC

d_call: TRBD1
clone_size: many
j_call: TRBJ1-2
v_call: TRBV12-3/TRBV12-4
cdr3_aa: CASSLRQGANYGYTF
cdr3_nt: TGTGCCAGCAGTTTACGACAGGGGGCTAACTATGGCTACACCTTC

d_call: NA
clone_size: few
j_call: TRBJ1-1
v_call: TRBV6-6
cdr3_aa: CASSYGFMAGTNTEAFF
cdr3_nt: TGTGCCAGCAGTTACGGCTTTATGGCAGGAACAAACACTGAAGCTTTCTTT

d_call: NA
clone_size: NA
j_call: TRBJ2-7
v_call: TRBV6-5
cdr3_aa: CASSYSRPDTYEQYF
cdr3_nt: TGTGCCAGCAGTTACTCGAGGCCGGACACCTACGAGCAGTACTTC

d_call: NA
clone_size: NA
j_call: TRBJ1-6
v_call: TRBV12-3/TRBV12-4
cdr3_aa: CASSFRAGIGSPLHF
cdr3_nt: TGTGCCAGCAGTTTTCGGGCAGGGATCGGGTCACCCCTCCACTTT

d_call: NA
clone_size: NA
j_call: TRBJ2-2
v_call: TRBV5-1
cdr3_aa: CASSFSGSLRTGELFF
cdr3_nt: TGCGCCAGCAGCTTTTCCGGGAGTTTGCGGACCGGGGAGCTGTTTTTT

d_call: TRBD2
clone_size: few
j_call: TRBJ2-3
v_call: TRBV7-8
cdr3_aa: CASSSPGGDFDTQYF
cdr3_nt: TGTGCCAGCAGCTCCCCGGGGGGGGACTTCGACACGCAGTATTTT

d_call: NA
clone_size: NA
j_call: TRBJ2-7
v_call: TRBV13
cdr3_aa: CASSSPKSSYEQYF
cdr3_nt: TGTGCCAGCAGCTCGCCGAAGAGCTCCTACGAGCAGTACTTC

d_call: TRBD2
clone_size: few
j_call: TRBJ2-1
v_call: TRBV5-4
cdr3_aa: CASSLSGRALGNEQFF
cdr3_nt: TGTGCCAGCAGCTTGAGCGGGAGGGCGCTGGGGAATGAGCAGTTCTTC

d_call: NA
clone_size: many
j_call: TRBJ1-4
v_call: TRBV4-1
cdr3_aa: CASSQMWGKLFF
cdr3_nt: TGCGCCAGCAGCCAAATGTGGGGAAAACTGTTTTTT

d_call: TRBD2
clone_size: NA
j_call: TRBJ2-3
v_call: TRBV5-1
cdr3_aa: CASSLAAGGTDTKYF
cdr3_nt: TGCGCCAGCAGCTTGGCCGCGGGGGGCACAGATACGAAGTATTTT

d_call: NA
clone_size: NA
j_call: TRBJ1-3
v_call: TRBV12-5
cdr3_aa: CASGLVVGQLGNTIYF
cdr3_nt: TGTGCTAGTGGTTTGGTAGTCGGACAGCTTGGAAACACCATATATTTT

d_call: NA
clone_size: NA
j_call: TRBJ1-2
v_call: TRBV12-3/TRBV12-4
cdr3_aa: CASSPGLGPYGYTF
cdr3_nt: TGTGCCAGCAGTCCAGGGCTAGGGCCCTATGGCTACACCTTC

d_call: NA
clone_size: NA
j_call: TRBJ2-7
v_call: TRBV18
cdr3_aa: CASSLIQGPYEQYF
cdr3_nt: TGTGCCAGCTCACTTATACAGGGCCCCTACGAGCAGTACTTC

d_call: TRBD2
clone_size: NA
j_call: TRBJ2-3
v_call: TRBV10-3
cdr3_aa: CAISETSGRVSDTQYF
cdr3_nt: TGTGCCATCAGTGAGACTAGCGGGAGGGTTTCGGATACGCAGTATTTT

d_call: NA
clone_size: NA
j_call: TRBJ2-5
v_call: TRBV20-1
cdr3_aa: CSARLPGPQETQYF
cdr3_nt: TGCAGTGCTAGACTTCCGGGACCTCAAGAGACCCAGTACTTC

d_call: TRBD1
clone_size: many
j_call: TRBJ2-2
v_call: TRBV5-6
cdr3_aa: CASSWDRDTGELFF
cdr3_nt: TGTGCCAGCAGCTGGGACAGGGACACCGGGGAGCTGTTTTTT

d_call: TRBD1
clone_size: NA
j_call: TRBJ2-1
v_call: TRBV30
cdr3_aa: CAWREGPGTGYNEQFF
cdr3_nt: TGTGCCTGGAGGGAAGGCCCCGGGACAGGGTACAATGAGCAGTTCTTC

d_call: TRBD1
clone_size: NA
j_call: TRBJ1-1
v_call: TRBV6-5
cdr3_aa: CASSWRQGFTEAFF
cdr3_nt: TGTGCCAGCAGTTGGAGACAGGGATTCACTGAAGCTTTCTTT

d_call: TRBD2
clone_size: NA
j_call: TRBJ2-1
v_call: TRBV6-1
cdr3_aa: CASSSPGRGNEQFF
cdr3_nt: TGTGCCAGCAGTTCCCCCGGGAGGGGCAATGAGCAGTTCTTC

d_call: NA
clone_size: NA
j_call: TRBJ2-1
v_call: TRBV30
cdr3_aa: CAWSLGYNEQFF
cdr3_nt: TGTGCCTGGAGCTTGGGGTACAATGAGCAGTTCTTC

d_call: TRBD2
clone_size: few
j_call: TRBJ2-1
v_call: TRBV24-1
cdr3_aa: CATSGVSGSGSYEQFF
cdr3_nt: TGTGCCACCAGTGGTGTCTCGGGGAGCGGGAGCTATGAGCAGTTCTTC

d_call: TRBD1
clone_size: NA
j_call: TRBJ1-1
v_call: TRBV18
cdr3_aa: CASSPRDRVHTEAFF
cdr3_nt: TGTGCCAGCTCACCCCGGGACAGGGTGCATACTGAAGCTTTCTTT

d_call: NA
clone_size: NA
j_call: TRBJ1-5
v_call: TRBV27
cdr3_aa: CASSWRGNQPQHF
cdr3_nt: TGTGCCAGCAGTTGGAGGGGCAATCAGCCCCAGCATTTT

d_call: NA
clone_size: NA
j_call: TRBJ1-1
v_call: TRBV4-1
cdr3_aa: CASSQVPQGNTEAFF
cdr3_nt: TGCGCCAGCAGCCAAGTTCCCCAGGGGAACACTGAAGCTTTCTTT

d_call: NA
clone_size: few
j_call: TRBJ1-3
v_call: TRBV15
cdr3_aa: CATSRDRGSGNTIYF
cdr3_nt: TGTGCCACCAGCAGAGATCGGGGCTCTGGAAACACCATATATTTT

d_call: NA
clone_size: NA
j_call: TRBJ1-2
v_call: TRBV3-1
cdr3_aa: CASSQTLGPRFIYGYTF
cdr3_nt: TGTGCCAGCAGCCAAACGTTGGGACCGAGATTTATCTATGGCTACACCTTC

d_call: TRBD1
clone_size: NA
j_call: TRBJ1-1
v_call: TRBV20-1
cdr3_aa: CSGTARDRGFTEAFF
cdr3_nt: TGCAGTGGCACGGCACGGGACAGGGGTTTCACTGAAGCTTTCTTT

d_call: TRBD2
clone_size: few
j_call: TRBJ2-1
v_call: TRBV12-3/TRBV12-4
cdr3_aa: CASRSSGGDGEQFF
cdr3_nt: TGTGCCAGCAGGTCTAGCGGGGGGGACGGTGAGCAGTTCTTC

d_call: TRBD2
clone_size: NA
j_call: TRBJ2-7
v_call: TRBV6-5
cdr3_aa: CASRAGTSGRGMGYEQYF
cdr3_nt: TGTGCCAGCAGAGCCGGGACTAGCGGGAGGGGAATGGGCTACGAGCAGTACTTC

d_call: NA
clone_size: few
j_call: TRBJ1-5
v_call: TRBV6-1
cdr3_aa: CASIGQGYQPQHF
cdr3_nt: TGTGCCAGCATTGGTCAGGGGTATCAGCCCCAGCATTTT

d_call: NA
clone_size: many
j_call: TRBJ2-1
v_call: TRBV4-1
cdr3_aa: CASSQGGGDEQFF
cdr3_nt: TGCGCCAGCAGCCAAGGCGGAGGAGATGAGCAGTTCTTC

d_call: NA
clone_size: NA
j_call: TRBJ2-3
v_call: TRBV5-1
cdr3_aa: CASSLEADTDTQYF
cdr3_nt: TGCGCCAGCAGCTTGGAAGCAGACACAGATACGCAGTATTTT